The 20 T cell receptor beta chains in this list originate from one sample, sequenced in a study of T cell repertoires in cytomegalovirus infection (dated by TCRdb to between 2018 and 2021). Taken with the paper, the label for treatment or condition translates to: in vitro stimulation with specific CMV peptide epitopes to enrich CMV-specific T cells. Sequencing relied on an Illumina HiSeq 1500. Clones were called with MiXCR by TCRdb after fastp trimmed the public reads at Q25, and only in-frame beta chains were retained. Identical CDR3 protein sequences are pooled into one entry, listed with their most common genes and DNA. This sample comprises fewer than 950,000 distinct CDR3 sequences, 30% to 35% of them detected only once. The ten largest clonotypes hold over 10% of the sample. Their target antigens are unknown. Sequencing was performed on cultured CD8+ T cells from PBMCs, taken from culture after CMV antigen stimulation. Receptors originate from a human donor in good health (CMV status not recorded). Some clones in this sample may be carry-over from other donors' samples.

The rearrangement links TRBV2 to TRBJ2-7; 11 bases agree with TRBD2. The CDR3 is 18 residues long. Germline V gene sequence: CDR1 SNHLY, CDR2 FYNNEI. V was clipped by 3 bases and J by 4 bases; unmatched bases: 14. CDR3 in amino acids: CASSDPIRLAGSFYEQYV. The DNA of the CDR3 is TGTGCCAGCAGTGATCCTATCCGACTAGCGGGGTCTTTTTACGAGCAGTACGTC.

This clonotype was detected once. Relative to the germline gene, one junction end is altered; a read error may explain this. The chain joins TRBV4-1 to TRBJ2-7; 15 bases fit TRBD2. Germline CDR1 is MGHRA and CDR2 is YSYEKL. CDR3 length: 20 amino acids. CDR3 sequence reads: CASSHPSGTSGGLLTYEQYF. As DNA, the CDR3 is TGTGCCAGCAGCCACCCATCAGGGACTAGCGGGGGGCTACTAACCTACGAGCAGTACTTC.

The chain combines TRBV5-8 with TRBJ1-1, with D uncertain. The CDR3 totals 13 residues. Germline V lookup: CDR1 SGHTS, CDR2 YDEGEE. Trimming took off 4 bases at V and 3 bases at J, with 10 bases between the two ends. This chain's CDR3 is CASSTQPYTEAFF. CDR3 bases: TGTGCCAGCAGCACCCAGCCGTACACTGAAGCTTTCTTT.

This clonotype was observed a handful of times. The chain employs TRBV10-3 and TRBJ2-4, with 8 bases aligning to TRBD1. Per the germline V gene, CDR1 is ENHRY and CDR2 is SYGVKD. The CDR3 runs to 15 residues. V shed 2 bases and J 8 bases; nucleotides not matched to a gene: 8. The CDR3 DNA reads TGTGCCATCAGTGAGAGGGGGACAGGTGGGGACATTCAGTACTTC. It specifies CAISERGTGGDIQYF.

This clonotype has a handful of counts. This chain joins TRBV5-6 and TRBJ2-5, with D possibly called TRBD1 or TRBD2 (5 bases each). Looked up from germline, CDR1 is SGHDT and CDR2 is YYEEEE. V lost 4 bases, J lost 5 bases, and 15 bases lay in between. The CDR3 covers 14 residues. CDR3 residues: CASSQGPPSETQYF. The CDR3 coding sequence is TGTGCCAGCAGCCAGGGACCCCCGTCGGAGACCCAGTACTTC.

Only a few counts were recorded for this clonotype. This sequence joins TRBV6-6 and TRBJ2-7, with 9 bases fitting TRBD2. Germline-derived CDR1 and CDR2 are MNHNY and SVGAGI (reference sequence). This CDR3 region has 13 residues. V trimming: 2 bases; J trimming: 7 bases; junction bases outside the gene matches: 3. CDR3 residues: CASSYGTSWEQYF. DNA of the CDR3: TGTGCCAGCAGTTACGGGACTAGCTGGGAGCAGTACTTC.

This clonotype was seen a few times. The CDR3 sequence: CASSLNLGQVQETQYF. CDR3 DNA sequence: TGTGCCAGCAGCTTAAACCTAGGACAGGTACAAGAGACCCAGTACTTC. The chain recombines TRBV7-2 with TRBJ2-5; 7 nucleotides match TRBD1. Trimming took 2 bases from V and 2 from J; bases not matched to a gene: 8. The germline V gene has CDR1 SGHTA and CDR2 FQGNSA. This CDR3 is 16 amino acids long.

This clonotype has just a few counts. The rearrangement uses TRBV6-2 or TRBV6-3 and TRBJ1-2; 8 nucleotides align to TRBD1. This CDR3 is 13 amino acids long. J lost 7 bases, V lost 7 bases, and 8 bases had no gene match. CDR1 MNHEY and CDR2 SVGEGT come from the germline V gene. CDR3 bases: TGTGCCAGCACTCCGCTCAGGGGGCCTGGCTACACCTTC. Translated: CASTPLRGPGYTF.

The V call is TRBV5-5, the J call TRBJ1-4, with 8 bases that match TRBD1. There are 16 residues in the CDR3. Germline trimming cut 2 bases from V and 0 bases from J; bases unmatched to any gene: 3. CDR1 and CDR2 (germline): SGHKS, YYEKEE (reference sequence). This CDR3 reads CASSLQGEATNEKLFF. The CDR3 coding sequence is TGTGCCAGCAGCTTACAGGGGGAGGCAACTAATGAAAAACTGTTTTTT. Full variable domain (outside the CDR3, taken from reference TRBV5-5 and TRBJ1-4): DAGVTQSPTHLIKTRGQQVTLRCSPISGHKSVSWYQQVLGQGPQFIFQYYEKEERGRGNFPDRFSARQFPNYSSELNVNALLLGDSALYLCASSLQGEATNEKLFFGSGTQLSVL.

This CDR3 is CASSQIWGQGARGNTIYF. DNA of the CDR3: TGTGCCAGCAGCCAAATATGGGGACAGGGGGCGCGAGGAAACACCATATATTTT. The rearrangement uses TRBV3-1 and TRBJ1-3; 12 bases line up with TRBD1. The CDR3 runs to 18 residues. V was clipped by 2 bases and J by 4 bases; unmatched bases: 9. Germline V CDR1 and CDR2: LGHDT, YNNKEL (reference sequence).

Only a few counts were recorded for this clonotype. The genes are TRBV5-5 and TRBJ1-2, with a tentative D call TRBD1 (5 bases). Germline CDR1 reads SGHKS; CDR2 reads YYEKEE (reference sequence). The CDR3 has 14 amino acids. V shed 4 bases and J shed 6 bases, with 16 bases lying between them. CDR3 bases: TGTGCCAGCAGCCCGACAGCCTATTCAAATGGCTACACCTTC. Translation gives CASSPTAYSNGYTF.

The chain joins TRBV15 to TRBJ2-7; D possibly corresponds to TRBD1 (6 bases). Trimming stripped 0 bases from V and 1 base from J, with 10 bases between. CDR3 size: 15 residues. CDR1 is LNHNV, CDR2 YYDKDF, per germline (reference sequence). CDR3 in DNA: TGTGCCACCAGCAGAGATAAGGGGACATCCTACGAGCAGTACTTC. Amino acid sequence: CATSRDKGTSYEQYF.

This clonotype was counted only a few times. The chain uses TRBV5-1 and TRBJ1-5; TRBD1 matches 7 bases. Unmatched junction bases numbered 5, after V lost 4 bases and J lost 7 bases. The CDR3 is 13 amino acids. Germline V CDR1 and CDR2: SGHRS, YFSETQ. The DNA of the CDR3 is TGCGCCAGCAGCCAAACAGGGGTCCAGCCCCAGCATTTT. It codes for CASSQTGVQPQHF.

This clonotype was observed a few times. The rearrangement links TRBV11-2 to TRBJ2-7, with D maybe TRBD2 (6 bases). Trimming pared 5 bases from V and 3 bases from J, leaving 26 bases between. Germline-derived CDR1 and CDR2 are SGHAT and FQNNGV. The CDR3 totals 18 residues. The CDR3 spells CASSKYSVRFLEGYEQYV. CDR3 nucleotide sequence: TGTGCCAGCAGCAAATACTCGGTTAGGTTCCTGGAGGGCTACGAGCAGTACGTC.

The chain is built from TRBV2 and TRBJ1-6, with TRBD1 identical over 11 bases. The CDR3 is 13 residues long. Germline V gene lookup returns CDR1 SNHLY and CDR2 FYNNEI. V shed 11 bases, J shed 10 bases, and the junction held 7 bases outside the gene matches. The CDR3, as DNA: TGTGCCTCCTGGGGGACAGGGGGATCACCCCTCCACTTT. Amino acids: CASWGTGGSPLHF.

The chain links TRBV6-6 to TRBJ1-2; tentatively, D is TRBD1 (5 bases). There are 17 residues in the CDR3. Germline V gene data show CDR1 as MNHNY and CDR2 as SVGAGI (reference sequence). Trimming cost V 1 base and J 8 bases, with 23 bases left between them. CDR3 in DNA: TGTGCCAGCAGTTACTTTTTGCCGGGACCGACCTTCGAAGGCTACACCTTC. This encodes CASSYFLPGPTFEGYTF.

The J gene is TRBJ2-3, the V gene TRBV27, with D unclear. V was clipped by 8 bases and J by 8 bases, with 5 bases between them. In germline, CDR1 is MNHEY, CDR2 SMNVEV (reference sequence). The CDR3 runs 9 residues. CDR3 amino acids: CASGITQYF. For the CDR3, the DNA is TGTGCCAGCGGGATTACGCAGTATTTT.

For this clonotype: Germline is not matched at one junction end, which may reflect a read error. The chain uses TRBV7-9 and TRBJ2-3; 8 nucleotides line up with TRBD2. This CDR3 region has 17 residues. CDR1 is SEHNR and CDR2 is FQNEAQ in the germline V gene (reference sequence). This CDR3 is CVSSLGDRGGGTDTQYF. As DNA, the CDR3 is TGTGTCAGCAGCTTAGGCGACCGGGGGGGAGGCACAGATACGCAGTATTTT.

The chain recombines TRBV6-1 with TRBJ1-2; D perhaps matches TRBD1 (5 bases). Germline V gene lookup returns CDR1 MNHNS and CDR2 SASEGT. V lost 4 bases and J 5 bases, leaving 23 bases between the germline ends. The CDR3 extends over 17 amino acids. The CDR3 nucleotides are TGTGCCAGCAGTGGGAGGGGCTATCCCCCTGGTCCATATGGCTACACCTTC. Its translation is CASSGRGYPPGPYGYTF.

In this sample, this clonotype turned up many times. The V and J genes are TRBV28 and TRBJ2-2; TRBD1 might be the D (6 bases). Germline CDR1 MDHEN, CDR2 SYDVKM. The germline V and J ends were trimmed by 2 bases and 13 bases, with 17 bases remaining between them. The CDR3 runs 14 residues. The CDR3 here is CASSLGQSPGGLFF. CDR3 in DNA: TGTGCCAGCAGTTTAGGACAGTCCCCCGGTGGGCTGTTTTTT.